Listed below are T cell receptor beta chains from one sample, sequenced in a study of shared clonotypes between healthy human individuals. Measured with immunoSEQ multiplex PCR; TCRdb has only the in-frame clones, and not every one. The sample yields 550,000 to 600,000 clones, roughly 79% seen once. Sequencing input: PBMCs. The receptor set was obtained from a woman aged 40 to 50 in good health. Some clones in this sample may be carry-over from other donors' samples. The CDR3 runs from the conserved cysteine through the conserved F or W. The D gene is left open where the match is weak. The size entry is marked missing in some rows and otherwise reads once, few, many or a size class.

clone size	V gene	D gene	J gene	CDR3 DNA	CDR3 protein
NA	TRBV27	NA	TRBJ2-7	TGTGCCAGCAGTCTACACGGTTTAGCGTCCTCCTACGAGCAGTACTTC	CASSLHGLASSYEQYF
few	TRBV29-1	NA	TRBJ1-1	TGCAGCGTTGGGGCAGCCACGAACACTGAAGCTTTCTTT	CSVGAATNTEAFF
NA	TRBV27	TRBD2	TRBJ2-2	TGTGCCAGCAGTTCCTTAGGGACTAGCGGGAGAAGTGAGCTGTTTTTT	CASSSLGTSGRSELFF
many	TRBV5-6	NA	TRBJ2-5	TGTGCCAGCACCGAGGGGATACAAGGGACCCAGTACTTC	CASTEGIQGTQYF
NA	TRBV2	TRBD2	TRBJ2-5	TGTGCCAGCAGTGAAGGGGCGGGAGCGGTAGAGACCCAGTACTTC	CASSEGAGAVETQYF
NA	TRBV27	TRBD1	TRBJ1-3	TGTGCCAGCAGTTACCCGGGACAGATGCTCTGGAAACACCATATATTT	CASSYPGQMLWKHHIF
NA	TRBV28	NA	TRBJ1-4	TGTGCTACTTCGCCGTCGGGAGCAACTAATGAAAAACTGTTTTTT	CATSPSGATNEKLFF
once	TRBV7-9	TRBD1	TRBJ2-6	TGTGCCAGCAGCTTTCCGGGACAGGGTTCCTCTGGGGCCAACGTCCTGACTTTC	CASSFPGQGSSGANVLTF
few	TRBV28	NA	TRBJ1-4	TGTGCCAGCAGTTTAAGCGGGGGAGGAGCTAATGAAAAACTGTTTTTT	CASSLSGGGANEKLFF
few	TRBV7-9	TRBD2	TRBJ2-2	TGTGCCAGCAGCTTATTCCTAGCGGGAGGGGAGCTGTTTTTT	CASSLFLAGGELFF
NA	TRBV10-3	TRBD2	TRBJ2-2	TGTGCCATCAGGGGAGGGTTGACGAACACCGGGGAGCTGTTTTTT	CAIRGGLTNTGELFF